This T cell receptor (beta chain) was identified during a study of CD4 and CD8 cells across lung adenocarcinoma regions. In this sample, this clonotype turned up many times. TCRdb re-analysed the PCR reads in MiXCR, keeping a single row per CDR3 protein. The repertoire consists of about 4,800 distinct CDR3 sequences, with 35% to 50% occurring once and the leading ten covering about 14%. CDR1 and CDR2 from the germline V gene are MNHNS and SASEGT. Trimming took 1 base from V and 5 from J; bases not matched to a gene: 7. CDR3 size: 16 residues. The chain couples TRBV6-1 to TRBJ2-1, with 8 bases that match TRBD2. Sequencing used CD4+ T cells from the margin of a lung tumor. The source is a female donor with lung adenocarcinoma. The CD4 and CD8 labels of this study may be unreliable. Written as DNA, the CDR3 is TGTGCCAGCAGTGAAGGGGTCGGGAGGGCCCACAATGAGCAGTTCTTC. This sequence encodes CASSEGVGRAHNEQFF.